Following are 25 T cell receptor beta chains from one sample sequenced in a study of beta chain features in type 1 diabetes (dated by TCRdb to 2017 to 2018). The library was generated by the immunoSEQ multiplex PCR assay. The entire amount of isolated RNA was reverse transcribed using the High Capacity cDNA Reverse Transcription Kit, so the sequenced TCRB transcripts were expressed ones. As stored in TCRdb, this immuneACCESS dataset retains in-frame rearrangements with V and J assigned. A fraction of the clones does not appear; measured against another copy, unresolved V genes explain less than half of the discrepancy, and the remainder lacks a known reason. The sample table holds roughly 230,000 clones, of which around 10% were seen once. 0.03% to 0.04% of the sample rests with the top ten. What was sequenced was naive CD4+ T cells from blood. Reading the label with the study, this specimen's cell subset or site is: true naive CD4+ T cells. Source of these receptors: a woman younger than 30 in good health.

CDR3 in amino acids: CASSFRTGFNTEAFF. In DNA, the CDR3 is TGCGCCAGCAGCTTCCGGACAGGTTTCAACACTGAAGCTTTCTTT. The genes are TRBV5-1 and TRBJ1-1, with TRBD1 matching 7 bases. The CDR3 is 15 amino acids. Germline values: CDR1 SGHRS, CDR2 YFSETQ. V was pared by 2 bases and J by 2 bases, with 6 bases of the junction left unmatched. The whole variable domain, filled in from reference TRBV5-1 and TRBJ1-1, reads KAGVTQTPRYLIKTRGQQVTLSCSPISGHRSVSWYQQTPGQGLQFLFEYFSETQRNKGNFPGRFSGRQFSNSRSEMNVSTLELGDSALYLCASSFRTGFNTEAFFGQGTRLTVV.

This clone turned up a few times. The V and J genes are TRBV5-1 and TRBJ2-1; tentative D call: TRBD1 (5 bases). The CDR3 contains 15 residues. In germline, CDR1 is SGHRS, CDR2 YFSETQ. V was pared by 0 bases and J by 4 bases, with 11 bases between. CDR3 bases: TGCGCCAGCAGCTTGGTGGGGTCAGGGTACAATGAGCAGTTCTTC. Its protein is CASSLVGSGYNEQFF.

This clone was observed a few times. The chain has TRBV7-9 and TRBJ1-1, with TRBD1 matching 8 bases. V was pared by 5 bases and J by 4 bases, with 9 bases of the junction left unmatched. This CDR3 contains 15 residues. CDR1 SEHNR and CDR2 FQNEAQ come from the germline V gene (reference sequence). In DNA, the CDR3 is TGTGCCAGCAGCCGTCGGGCAGGGGGCATCACTGAAGCTTTCTTT. Its protein is CASSRRAGGITEAFF.

This clone was seen a handful of times. The gene calls are TRBV29-1 and TRBJ1-2; 8 nucleotides agree with TRBD1. The CDR3 runs to 14 residues. CDR1 is SQVTM and CDR2 is ANQGSEA in the germline V gene. V was pared by 6 bases and J by 2 bases, with 8 bases of the junction left unmatched. CDR3 region: CSVAPRQGNYGYTF. The DNA of the CDR3 is TGCAGCGTGGCCCCCCGACAGGGGAACTATGGCTACACCTTC.

This clone was seen only a few times. The rearrangement uses TRBV6-1 and TRBJ2-4, with D perhaps matching TRBD1 (6 bases). The V gene's germline CDR1 is MNHNS and CDR2 SASEGT. Trimming cost V 0 bases and J 9 bases, with 12 bases left between them. This CDR3 contains 14 residues. The CDR3 DNA reads TGTGCCAGCAGTGAAGCGGGGGCAGACGCCATTCAGTACTTC. This gives the protein CASSEAGADAIQYF.

The chain carries TRBV2 and TRBJ1-5; the match to TRBD1 covers 11 bases. V lost 5 bases, J lost 7 bases, and 7 bases stayed unmatched. Germline assignment: CDR1 SNHLY and CDR2 FYNNEI. The CDR3 sequence is 15 residues long. The CDR3: CASSPGTGGKQPQHF. The CDR3 nucleotides read TGTGCCAGCAGTCCCGGGACAGGGGGTAAGCAGCCCCAGCATTTT. The whole variable domain, remainder taken from reference TRBV2 and TRBJ1-5, is EPEVTQTPSHQVTQMGQEVILRCVPISNHLYFYWYRQILGQKVEFLVSFYNNEISEKSEIFDDQFSVERPDGSNFTLKIRSTKLEDSAMYFCASSPGTGGKQPQHFGDGTRLSIL.

This sequence joins TRBV30 and TRBJ1-2; 7 nucleotides agree with TRBD1. The J segment lost 7 bases and the V segment lost 2 bases, leaving 1 base of the junction unmatched. This CDR3 comprises 11 residues. CDR1 GTSNPN and CDR2 SVGIG come from the germline V gene (reference sequence). Here the CDR3 DNA reads TGTGCCTGGAGTACAGGGGTTGGCTACACCTTC. Protein sequence: CAWSTGVGYTF.

This clone was counted a single time. This chain uses TRBV9 with TRBJ1-3; no clear D gene. V was cut by 4 bases and J by 7 bases, with 6 bases left in between. The CDR3 consists of 11 residues. From germline, CDR1 is SGDLS and CDR2 YYNGEE. CDR3 in DNA: TGTGCCAGCAGCCTCGGGAACACCATATATTTT. It specifies CASSLGNTIYF.

A few counts support this clone. J is TRBJ2-2 and V is TRBV7-2, with D possibly TRBD2 on 6 matching bases. Trimming removed 7 bases at V and 4 bases at J, with 13 bases between. In germline, CDR1 is SGHTA, CDR2 FQGNSA. This CDR3 has 14 amino acids. CDR3 nucleotide sequence: TGTGCCAGCACCTTGACTAGATCCACCGGGGAGCTGTTTTTT. It specifies CASTLTRSTGELFF. Filled out from reference TRBV7-2 and TRBJ2-2, the complete variable domain reads GAGVSQSPSNKVTEKGKDVELRCDPISGHTALYWYRQSLGQGLEFLIYFQGNSAPDKSGLPSDRFSAERTGGSVSTLTIQRTQQEDSAVYLCASTLTRSTGELFFGEGSRLTVL.

The V and J genes are TRBV4-1 and TRBJ2-1; D is ambiguous. The CDR3 has 15 amino acids. The V gene's germline CDR1 is MGHRA and CDR2 YSYEKL. The ends were cut back, 3 bases at V and 4 bases at J, with 13 bases in the middle. As DNA, the CDR3 is TGCGCCAGCAGCCAGACTCCCCCGACGTACAATGAGCAGTTCTTC. This sequence encodes CASSQTPPTYNEQFF.

The chain has TRBV10-2 and TRBJ2-7; 10 bases fit TRBD1. The CDR3 consists of 16 residues. Looked up from germline, CDR1 is WSHSY and CDR2 is SAAADI. The V and J ends lost 6 bases and 1 base, in that order; junction bases with no gene match: 9. The CDR3 reads CASSPAGDRGSYEQYF. In DNA, the CDR3 is TGCGCCAGCAGCCCAGCGGGGGACAGGGGTTCCTACGAGCAGTACTTC.

This clone was seen many times. The gene calls are TRBV5-6 and TRBJ1-5, with 9 bases that match TRBD1. Germline values: CDR1 SGHDT, CDR2 YYEEEE. Germline trimming cut 4 bases from V and 6 bases from J; bases unmatched to any gene: 5. The CDR3 sequence is 14 residues long. CDR3: CASSGDRATQPQHF. Here the CDR3 DNA reads TGTGCCAGCAGCGGGGACAGGGCAACTCAGCCCCAGCATTTT.

There are a few counts of this clone. The chain uses TRBV18 and TRBJ2-7, with 7 bases matching TRBD2. Losses at the gene ends were 5 bases for V and 2 bases for J; bases not matched to a gene: 6. Germline CDR1 and CDR2: KGHSH and LQKENI. This CDR3 comprises 14 residues. The CDR3 DNA reads as TGTGCCAGCTCAGCGAGCGGGATCCCCTACGAGCAGTACTTC. This codes for CASSASGIPYEQYF.

The chain is built from TRBV5-1 and TRBJ2-5; D not certain. Trimming left V 0 bases short and J 2 bases short, with 8 bases between. Germline CDR1 is SGHRS and CDR2 is YFSETQ. The CDR3 runs 14 residues. The CDR3 sequence: CASSLEQIQETQYF. The CDR3 nucleotides are TGCGCCAGCAGCTTGGAACAGATTCAAGAGACCCAGTACTTC. The whole variable domain, filled in from reference TRBV5-1 and TRBJ2-5, reads KAGVTQTPRYLIKTRGQQVTLSCSPISGHRSVSWYQQTPGQGLQFLFEYFSETQRNKGNFPGRFSGRQFSNSRSEMNVSTLELGDSALYLCASSLEQIQETQYFGPGTRLLVL.

This clone was found a few times. The rearrangement uses TRBV6-5 and TRBJ1-1, with D possibly being TRBD1 (6 bases). CDR3 length equals 12 residues. Trimming pared 5 bases from V and 7 bases from J, leaving 11 bases between. Germline V lookup: CDR1 MNHEY, CDR2 SVGAGI. The DNA for the CDR3 is TGTGCCAGCAGTCGACAGGTGGGTGAAGCTTTCTTT. Protein product: CASSRQVGEAFF.

The V gene is TRBV15, the J gene TRBJ2-7; TRBD2 aligns across 8 bases. CDR3 length: 18 residues. After removal of 0 bases from V and 3 bases from J, the junction contained 13 bases not matched to a gene. Germline CDR1 LNHNV, CDR2 YYDKDF (reference sequence). CDR3 DNA sequence: TGTGCCACCAGCAGAGAGGCGTCGGGAGGGCCGTGGGGCTACGAGCAGTACTTC. Translation: CATSREASGGPWGYEQYF.

This clone was detected only a few times. This chain uses TRBV9 with TRBJ1-1; no firm D call. Trimming left V 4 bases short and J 3 bases short, with 13 bases between. Germline assignment: CDR1 SGDLS and CDR2 YYNGEE. CDR3 length: 14 amino acids. The CDR3 DNA reads TGTGCCAGCAGCCCCTCAGCGAGGGACACTGAAGCTTTCTTT. This encodes CASSPSARDTEAFF. Combining the CDR3 with reference TRBV9 and TRBJ1-1 gives the whole variable domain DSGVTQTPKHLITATGQRVTLRCSPRSGDLSVYWYQQSLDQGLQFLIQYYNGEERAKGNILERFSAQQFPDLHSELNLSSLELGDSALYFCASSPSARDTEAFFGQGTRLTVV.

V usage is TRBV2 and J usage is TRBJ1-4; D gene unclear. Trimming removed 6 bases from V and 1 base from J, with 6 bases in between. The germline V gene encodes CDR1 SNHLY and CDR2 FYNNEI. CDR3 length: 13 residues. CDR3 nucleotide sequence: TGTGCCAGCAGGTTTCAAACTAATGAAAAACTGTTTTTT. Protein: CASRFQTNEKLFF.

This clone is a singleton in its sample. This sequence joins TRBV2 and TRBJ1-2, with a weak D call TRBD1 (5 bases). V was shortened by 7 bases and J by 4 bases, with 10 bases between the two germline ends. Germline V CDR1 and CDR2: SNHLY, FYNNEI. This CDR3 has 12 residues. The CDR3 coding sequence is TGTGCCAGCAACCAGGGTGGCTATGGCTACACCTTC. As protein: CASNQGGYGYTF.

This clone was detected a few times. V usage is TRBV6-1 and J usage is TRBJ2-1; D uncertain. Germline V gene data show CDR1 as MNHNS and CDR2 as SASEGT. Trimming pared 3 bases from V and 0 bases from J, leaving 3 bases between. The CDR3 consists of 13 residues. The CDR3 DNA reads as TGTGCCAGCAGTGAGAGCTCCTACAATGAGCAGTTCTTC. Protein: CASSESSYNEQFF.

The chain joins TRBV15 to TRBJ1-6; D gene unclear. V was trimmed by 0 bases and J by 8 bases, leaving 8 bases between them. Germline CDR1 and CDR2: LNHNV and YYDKDF (reference sequence). This CDR3 is built from 14 residues. The CDR3 DNA follows: TGTGCCACCAGCAGAGATAGACGGGATTCACCCCTCCACTTT. As protein: CATSRDRRDSPLHF. The full variable domain, its missing parts supplied by reference TRBV15 and TRBJ1-6, is DAMVIQNPRYQVTQFGKPVTLSCSQTLNHNVMYWYQQKSSQAPKLLFHYYDKDFNNEADTPDNFQSRRPNTSFCFLDIRSPGLGDTAMYLCATSRDRRDSPLHFGNGTRLTVT.

J is TRBJ2-7 and V is TRBV30, with TRBD2 identical over 10 bases. V dropped 6 bases and J dropped 1; count of bases not matched to a gene: 6. CDR3 size: 14 residues. Per the germline V gene, CDR1 is GTSNPN and CDR2 is SVGIG (reference sequence). CDR3 residues: CACGELAGSYEQYF. CDR3 nucleotide sequence: TGTGCCTGTGGGGAACTAGCGGGATCCTACGAGCAGTACTTC.

The chain employs TRBV18 and TRBJ1-4, with TRBD1 matching over 7 bases. The germline CDR1 and CDR2 sequences are KGHSH and LQKENI. The CDR3 totals 14 residues. V gave up 4 bases and J gave up 4 bases; unmatched junction bases: 3. CDR3 DNA sequence: TGTGCCAGCTCACAGGGACAGAGTAATGAAAAACTGTTTTTT. It specifies CASSQGQSNEKLFF.

There are a few counts of this clone. V gene TRBV19 combines with J gene TRBJ1-1, with D unclear. The CDR3 extends over 14 amino acids. V lost 3 bases, J lost 1 base, and 9 bases lay in between. Germline V gene lookup returns CDR1 LNHDA and CDR2 SQIVND (reference sequence). The CDR3 coding sequence is TGTGCCAGTAGTATTTTGGGCTGGAACACTGAAGCTTTCTTT. This gives the protein CASSILGWNTEAFF.

This clone was picked up a small number of times. V is TRBV6-5 and J is TRBJ1-6, with D hard to call. CDR1 MNHEY and CDR2 SVGAGI come from the germline V gene. This CDR3 contains 12 residues. The V gene lost 8 bases and the J gene lost 9 bases, with 11 bases spanning the gap. The CDR3 region is CASSWRGSPLHF. The DNA for the CDR3 is TGTGCCAGCTCGTGGAGAGGTTCACCCCTCCACTTT.